The 7 T cell receptor beta chains below were found in one sample sequenced in a study of cytomegalovirus exposure and HLA in healthy donors. The data were produced by immunoSEQ multiplex PCR, yet TCRdb's version contains in-frame clones alone and is incomplete. The sample lists under 200,000 clones, roughly nine tenths occurring once. Material: PBMCs. These receptors all stem from a woman aged 25 to 39 in good health and CMV-seronegative.

This chain connects TRBV30 to TRBJ2-7; TRBD1 might be the D (6 bases). The CDR3 is made up of 13 amino acids. With 0 bases removed from V and 5 bases from J, the gap between germline ends came to 11 bases. Looked up from germline, CDR1 is GTSNPN and CDR2 is SVGIG (reference sequence). The CDR3 DNA is TGTGCCTGGAGTGTACTTGGGGGCCACGAGCAGTACTTC. Amino acid sequence: CAWSVLGGHEQYF.

This chain links TRBV5-1 with TRBJ1-1; a possible D gene is TRBD1 (6 bases). Trimming left V 1 base short and J 4 bases short, with 8 bases between. Germline V CDR1 and CDR2: SGHRS, YFSETQ. The CDR3 extends over 13 amino acids. The CDR3 DNA reads TGCGCCAGCAGCTTGAGGGGGGCCACTGAAGCTTTCTTT. Amino acids: CASSLRGATEAFF.

The rearrangement joins TRBV27 to TRBJ2-7; 7 nucleotides agree with TRBD1. CDR3 length: 17 residues. Germline CDR1 is MNHEY and CDR2 is SMNVEV (reference sequence). Trimming took 2 bases from V and 2 from J; bases not matched to a gene: 12. The CDR3 DNA follows: TGTGCCAGCAGTTTAGGTTATGTCGAGACAGGGACCTACGAGCAGTACTTC. Protein: CASSLGYVETGTYEQYF.

V is TRBV5-1 and J is TRBJ1-1; no reliable D call. The V gene's germline CDR1 is SGHRS and CDR2 YFSETQ. Trimming left V 4 bases short and J 0 bases short, with 13 bases between. This CDR3 region has 15 residues. Here the CDR3 DNA reads TGCGCCAGCAGCCCCCGGACGGGTATGAACACTGAAGCTTTCTTT. Translated: CASSPRTGMNTEAFF.

V is TRBV4-3 and J is TRBJ2-5, with D hard to call. The CDR3 totals 16 residues. Germline CDR1 and CDR2: LGHNA and YSLEER. V dropped 4 bases and J dropped 0 bases, with 15 bases sitting between them. In nucleotides, the CDR3 is TGCGCCAGCAGCCGAGATCCAGTTGGGTACCAAGAGACCCAGTACTTC. Translation gives CASSRDPVGYQETQYF.

In this sample, this clone turned up a few times. V and J are TRBV7-3 and TRBJ1-2; 7 positions match TRBD1. The trim removed 4 bases at V and 7 bases at J, leaving 6 bases unmatched. Germline V gives CDR1 SGHTA, CDR2 FQGTGA. The CDR3 totals 13 residues. The CDR3, as DNA: TGTGCCAGCAGCTCTCAGGGGGGAGCTGGCTACACCTTC. Its protein product is CASSSQGGAGYTF.

The CDR3 reads CASSSRALAGELFF. CDR3 coding DNA: TGTGCCAGCAGCTCCCGGGCCTTAGCCGGGGAGCTGTTTTTT. The chain is built from TRBV7-3 and TRBJ2-2; D call uncertain. The CDR3 is made up of 14 amino acids. The ends were cut back, 4 bases at V and 6 bases at J, with 12 bases in the middle. Germline lookup yields CDR1 SGHTA and CDR2 FQGTGA.